What follows describes a single T cell receptor beta chain. This clone was seen a handful of times. What this receptor recognizes is not known. Base quality data are lacking; no much larger clone is found one base away. These data belong to a study of cytomegalovirus exposure and HLA in healthy donors listed by TCRdb under 2017. Describing the broader study: In an earlier analysis of roughly 590 of the donors, approximately 260 Gb of sequence data and 100 million or so unique TCR beta sequences from roughly 180 million T cells were reported. Roughly 300 gigabases of sequencing data and approximately 93 million unique TCR sequences were included in an early release covering 550 to 800 HLA-typed donors. Of the 300 to 450 genotyped donors, roughly 85% fell in the genetic ancestry cluster associated with self-reported Caucasian donors. The study aimed to test whether cataloging public T cell receptors could reveal signatures of past pathogen exposure. The study used immunosequencing to profile the T cell repertoires of approximately 630 subjects and linked those repertoires to cytomegalovirus serostatus. Besides the first cohort of approximately 670 subjects, a separate validation cohort made up of 120 different subjects was used. To predict cytomegalovirus infection status, the study combined high-throughput TCR immunosequencing, statistical association of individual TCRs with disease status, and machine learning. In a later analysis, previously published TCR beta repertoires from fewer than 750 donors were re-analyzed and high-resolution HLA genotyping was added so that TCR occurrence patterns could be studied. Rather than using new phenotypic data, the later analysis identified candidate immune exposures from TCR beta sequences and from how often those sequences occurred across donors. An earlier analysis of fewer than 700 of the donors applied high-throughput TCR beta sequencing to assess whether each TCR beta V gene segment acted as functional or pseudogenic. Donor age, sex, ethnicity and CMV serostatus were compiled alongside the repertoire data. Genome-wide SNP genotypes for about 55% of the 666 donors were used in a later genetic analysis, which treated that subset as a discovery cohort. All discovery cohort repertoires had been generated using a single sequencing platform. HLA typing included class I and class II loci at four-digit resolution. Typing coverage differed by locus: A, B, C, DRB1 and DQB1 were typed in roughly 629-630 donors, DQA1 in about 500, DPA1 in 600 to 610, and DPB1 in around 440. Roughly 5 DR-DQ haplotypes were handled as single units for association and clustering, since linkage in the cohort was strong. Among some 410 genotyped donors of the cohort, an average of about 240,000 unique TCR beta nucleotide sequences was sequenced per donor, of which about 20% were non-productive.

Preparation of the library involved the immunoSEQ multiplex PCR assay. The multiplex PCR relied on a mix of 60 forward primers for TCR Vbeta segments and 13 reverse primers for TCR Jbeta segments. Amplification of the CDR3 region of rearranged TCR beta genes was performed with a multiplex PCR assay on genomic DNA. The amplified TCR beta libraries were sequenced on the Illumina HiSeq System as 87-base-pair reads. The study's processing was this. A later analysis counted some 74 million unique TCR beta chains across the 650 to 800 repertoires, and around 9.9 million of these chains were shared by at least two donors. A nearest-neighbor algorithm error-corrected the raw reads and collapsed the reads into unique sequences, merging closely related sequences to remove PCR and sequencing errors. Alignment of CDR3 sequences to IMGT reference sequences was used to assign V, D and J gene segments. For a sequence to be retained, a match of at least six nucleotides was required to both a V gene segment and a J gene segment. Rearrangements were called productive when the CDR3 lacked stop codons and stayed in frame with V and J; all others were non-productive. Following IMGT convention, CDR3 was defined as the stretch from the second conserved V-encoded cysteine up to the conserved J-encoded phenylalanine. The earlier analysis of roughly 590 of the donors excluded sequences that lacked an unambiguous match to a single V gene segment. In an earlier analysis of a few hundred of the donors, V segments were called functional above 56.7% productive rearrangements and were called segregating when the between-donor standard deviation exceeded 5%. A statistical classification framework was built to diagnose cytomegalovirus status from the catalog of TCR beta chain sequences. V and J gene assignment, in a later analysis, came from comparing TCR nucleotide sequences with IMGT/GENE-DB human TR gene sequences. In a later analysis, CDR3 sequences and most-parsimonious VDJ recombination scenarios were assigned using the TCRdist pipeline. A later analysis defined each TCR beta chain by its CDR3 amino acid sequence plus V-gene family, and excluded reads lacking a unique V-gene family. In a later analysis, fewer than 650 highly shared, low-generation-probability nucleotide sequences were removed to address suspected cross-contamination and a sequencing artifact. For each public chain, a later analysis derived a clonal expansion index from normalized ranks of inferred template counts within each repertoire. In a later analysis, generation probabilities were computed with a VDJ recombination model fitted to out-of-frame rearrangements, and the resulting probabilities were checked against IGoR. In a later analysis, TCR-TCR, TCR-HLA and TCR-CMV co-occurrence was scored with hypergeometric tests, and a repertoire-size bias correction was applied to TCR pairs. A later analysis estimated false discovery rates by permuting HLA or CMV assignments 20 times. In a later analysis, co-occurring TCRs were grouped using DBSCAN, with TCRdist sequence similarity added in when clustering inside HLA-allele-positive subsets. Co-occurrence clustering excluded repertoires with fewer than 30,000 or more than 120,000 public chains, plus five with anomalous nucleotide sharing. Sourced from immuneACCESS, this table was stored by TCRdb with only in-frame sequences that have V and J called. A share of the clones is absent; for the studies checked, an unresolved V gene accounts for under half, and the remainder has no known explanation. For V, J and clone size, that table is used; D and trimming come from the DNA. A total of more than 85,000 clones appear in this sample, 75% to 85% of them only once. The ten most abundant clones make up approximately 2% of the sample.

Trimming accounts for 4 bases at V and 3 bases at J, while the number of junction bases matched to no gene is 8. The CDR3 runs 15 amino acids, cysteine and phenylalanine included. The CDR3 DNA has 45 bases and is translated from base 1. Taken from the germline V gene, the CDR1 and CDR2 loops are LGHNA and YSLEER. Summary of the overall study and its limitations: Specific HLA alleles were associated with 15,000 to 20,000 TCR beta sequences at a false discovery rate of 0.05 in a later analysis. Several of the top co-occurrence clusters appeared to be linked to parvovirus B19, influenza, CMV and Epstein-Barr virus, according to a later analysis. In a later analysis, most CMV-associated TCR beta chains were found to appear HLA-restricted, with HLA associations seemingly driven largely by CMV exposure. V-gene and J-gene trimming of TCR beta chains was associated with a missense DCLRE1C variant in a later genetic analysis, and the association was replicated in an independent cohort. Linkage disequilibrium might explain the correlated functional status among segregating V segments, but an unknown experimental factor could not be ruled out. In a later analysis, HLA-associated TCR beta chains were found to be more clonally expanded and to have lower generation probabilities than equally common non-associated chains. Because HLA typing was missing for some donors at each locus, association tests included only the typed subset. A total of about 150 TCR beta chains were listed by the study as associated with cytomegalovirus. Most TCR sequences were seen in very few donors, while some public TCRs were found in many individuals. A further reported finding was that TCR beta sequences accurately predicted the HLA-A and HLA-B alleles for most subjects in the first cohort. The authors suggested that the approach could potentially be extended to other disease states and immunological phenotypes. A later analysis found that TCR association rates varied across HLA loci, with DRB1 alleles showing the most associated TCRs and HLA-C alleles the fewest. Only TCR beta chains were sequenced in this cohort, and the absence of alpha or paired-chain data limited detectable features. Because counts were too low, about 18 rarely observed V segments, including chromosome 9 orphons, were excluded from the earlier analysis of roughly 580 of the donors. In an earlier analysis of over 550 of the donors, most TCR beta V segments were observed in productive rearrangements about 87% or about 30% of the time, broadly matching IMGT annotations. A group of highly shared sequence variants was considered likely to be a technical artifact of the sequencing pipeline. According to a later genetic analysis, donors in an Asian-associated ancestry cluster had fewer N-insertions in productive TCRs than the roughly 670-donor mean. The 87-base-pair reads could not distinguish some IMGT-functional V segments, including TRBV6-2 and TRBV6-3, so those segments were excluded. Presence/absence analyses assumed roughly uniform sequencing depth across donors, an assumption that may not hold. Immune exposure information for the cohort was limited to CMV serostatus. When HLA alleles, especially DR and DQ, strongly co-occurred, attributing TCR associations to individual alleles was difficult. In both the original and validation cohorts, the classifier was reported to diagnose cytomegalovirus status with high specificity and sensitivity. A few of the identified cytomegalovirus-associated TCR beta chains were confirmed in vitro to be specific for cytomegalovirus antigens.

The cohort comprised fewer than 750 healthy bone marrow donors. At the time of sampling, every cohort member was nominally healthy, though immune exposures that went unrecorded were likely present. The donor was CMV seronegative and was included in the group of hundreds of seronegative cohort members. A peripheral blood sample was collected from each donor, and TCR beta sequencing was performed on peripheral blood mononuclear cells. The Qiagen DNeasy Blood Extraction Kit was used to extract genomic DNA from the blood cell samples. The source is a man aged 25-45 years in good health and CMV-seronegative. Sequencing input: PBMCs. The receptor chain draws on TRBV4-3 and TRBJ1-2; the central 7 bases match TRBD1. The base sequence is TGCGCCAGCAGCCCCCACATTGACAGGGACTATGGCTACACCTTC. Protein translation: CASSPHIDRDYGYTF.